This T cell receptor beta chain was captured in a study of tissue T cells after allogeneic stem cell transplantation. General study points: Shared clones across patients were few; motif clustering revealed tissue-specific shared signatures. Sampling depth was limited, and the cohort was small and clinically varied.

Profiling relied on immunoSEQ multiplex PCR, and the TCRdb table lists in-frame clones only, not all of them. The repertoire includes some 12,000 clones, 70% of them detected once, and approximately 14% sits in the top ten. The CDR3 contains 15 residues. V was pared by 6 bases and J by 3 bases, with 7 bases of the junction left unmatched. CDR1 LNHDA and CDR2 SQIVND come from the germline V gene (reference sequence). As for this clone: What it recognizes is unknown.

The TCR originated in a woman between 18 and 50 years old with breast cancer. V usage is TRBV19 and J usage is TRBJ2-1; 8 bases are a match to TRBD1. The material sequenced was tissue from the right colon, taken at autopsy. CDR3 in amino acids: CASRADREYYNEQFF. The CDR3 DNA sequence: TGTGCCAGTAGGGCGGACAGGGAATACTACAATGAGCAGTTCTTC.